The 32 T cell receptor beta chains below all came from one sample that was sequenced in a study of T-cell memory formation after mild COVID-19. TCRdb passed the 5' RACE reads through MiXCR, listing each CDR3 protein once. The repertoire holds about 350,000 distinct CDR3 sequences, with roughly 15% as singletons. Sequencing input: PBMCs or a T cell subset sorted from them (not recorded which). The source is a man between 18 and 35 years old who had mild COVID-19 (a few samples of this study predate the infection). Cell type and time point are not known.

This clonotype appeared a few times. The chain employs TRBV18 and TRBJ2-5; 7 bases are a match to TRBD1. Germline V gene sequence: CDR1 KGHSH, CDR2 LQKENI. The CDR3 consists of 14 residues. V gave up 0 bases and J gave up 5 bases; unmatched junction bases: 3. CDR3 nucleotides: TGTGCCAGCTCACCACCGGGGACAGTCGAGACCCAGTACTTC. Protein: CASSPPGTVETQYF.

The rearrangement uses TRBV6-5 and TRBJ1-6, with TRBD1 identical over 10 bases. The CDR3 has 16 residues. Germline lookup yields CDR1 MNHEY and CDR2 SVGAGI. After removal of 0 bases from V and 7 bases from J, the junction contained 3 bases not matched to a gene. CDR3 amino acids: CASSYSGTGVNSPLHF. CDR3 nucleotide sequence: TGTGCCAGCAGTTACTCGGGGACAGGGGTAAATTCACCCCTCCACTTT.

The chain has TRBV12-3 or TRBV12-4 and TRBJ2-1; TRBD2 is a possible D gene (6 bases). The CDR3 is 14 amino acids. The V and J ends lost 3 bases and 6 bases respectively, with 12 bases between them. CDR3 protein: CASSLTSRGNEQFF. In DNA form, the CDR3 reads TGTGCCAGCAGTTTGACATCGCGGGGCAATGAGCAGTTCTTC.

The chain recombines TRBV9 with TRBJ1-2; no reliable D call. V lost 4 bases and J 4 bases, leaving 14 bases between the germline ends. The germline CDR1 and CDR2 sequences are SGDLS and YYNGEE. The CDR3 covers 14 residues. CDR3 DNA sequence: TGTGCCAGCAGCCCGATCGGGCAAATCTATGGCTACACCTTC. Translated: CASSPIGQIYGYTF. The variable domain in full, completed from reference TRBV9 and TRBJ1-2, reads DSGVTQTPKHLITATGQRVTLRCSPRSGDLSVYWYQQSLDQGLQFLIQYYNGEERAKGNILERFSAQQFPDLHSELNLSSLELGDSALYFCASSPIGQIYGYTFGSGTRLTVV.

The chain joins TRBV30 to TRBJ2-7, with 9 bases lining up with TRBD1. With 0 bases clipped from V and 3 bases from J, the junction kept 6 bases outside the gene matches. CDR3 size: 15 residues. Germline V gene sequence: CDR1 GTSNPN, CDR2 SVGIG (reference sequence). The CDR3 is CAWSVGTGIIYEQYF. For the CDR3, the DNA is TGTGCCTGGAGTGTTGGGACAGGGATCATCTACGAGCAGTACTTC.

This clonotype was seen many times. V is TRBV4-3 and J is TRBJ1-2; D is unresolved. The V end was cut by 0 bases, the J end by 4 bases, with 6 bases between. In germline, CDR1 is LGHNA, CDR2 YSLEER. This CDR3 has 13 residues. CDR3: CASSQDPGYGYTF. The CDR3 DNA follows: TGCGCCAGCAGCCAAGATCCCGGCTATGGCTACACCTTC.

The table lists this clonotype with many counts. The rearrangement uses TRBV4-1 and TRBJ1-5, with TRBD1 as a possible D gene (6 bases). The CDR3 contains 15 residues. CDR1 is MGHRA and CDR2 is YSYEKL in the germline V gene. V lost 1 base and J lost 5, with 12 bases in between. Here the CDR3 reads CASSQGGAPYQPQHF. The CDR3 DNA reads as TGCGCCAGCAGCCAAGGGGGGGCACCTTATCAGCCCCAGCATTTT.

The rearrangement joins TRBV3-1 to TRBJ1-1; D remains ambiguous. The CDR3 loop spans 16 amino acids. Germline CDR1 is LGHDT and CDR2 is YNNKEL (reference sequence). Trimming pared 4 bases from V and 3 bases from J, leaving 18 bases between. In nucleotides, the CDR3 is TGTGCCAGCAGCCCTCCCGGACGGGCTTACGACACTGAAGCTTTCTTT. As protein: CASSPPGRAYDTEAFF.

This clonotype came up a few times. V is TRBV5-1 and J is TRBJ1-6, with 9 bases aligning to TRBD1. With 9 bases clipped from V and 8 bases from J, the junction kept 9 bases outside the gene matches. Germline lookup yields CDR1 SGHRS and CDR2 YFSETQ. The CDR3 is 14 amino acids. Written as DNA, the CDR3 is TGCGCCACCCGTTTGCGGACAGGGGATTCACCCCTCCACTTT. Translated, it gives CATRLRTGDSPLHF.

The rearrangement joins TRBV12-3 or TRBV12-4 to TRBJ2-7; weak D call: TRBD1 (6 bases). This CDR3 is built from 14 residues. The V gene lost 4 bases and the J gene lost 9 bases, with 19 bases spanning the gap. The CDR3 sequence: CASSSSGPGEGQYF. The CDR3 nucleotides are TGTGCCAGCAGTTCCTCAGGGCCAGGGGAAGGGCAGTACTTC.

This clonotype has a handful of counts. The rearrangement uses TRBV11-1 and TRBJ2-3, with 9 bases matching TRBD1. This CDR3 spans 15 amino acids. The junction had 7 bases not matched to a gene; V was cut back by 5 bases and J by 4 bases. Germline-derived CDR1 and CDR2 are SGHAT and FQDESV (reference sequence). CDR3 protein: CASSPTTGGPDTQYF. As DNA, the CDR3 is TGTGCCAGCAGCCCTACCACAGGGGGCCCAGATACGCAGTATTTT.

The rearrangement links TRBV5-1 to TRBJ2-7; TRBD2 agrees at 8 bases. The CDR3 contains 14 residues. J gave up 3 bases and V 4 bases, and 6 bases lay outside the gene matches. CDR1 and CDR2 (germline): SGHRS, YFSETQ. The CDR3 region is CASSLAGGLYEQYV. The CDR3 nucleotides read TGCGCCAGCAGCCTGGCGGGGGGACTCTACGAGCAGTACGTC.

This clonotype was counted between two and nine times. The J gene is TRBJ1-4, the V gene TRBV6-5; D unclear. There are 15 residues in the CDR3. Germline loops: CDR1 MNHEY, CDR2 SVGAGI. V shed 0 bases and J shed 8 bases, with 13 bases lying between them. CDR3 in amino acids: CASSYSLSEGEKLFF. CDR3 in DNA: TGTGCCAGCAGTTACTCTTTATCAGAAGGCGAAAAACTGTTTTTT.

The gene calls are TRBV7-6 and TRBJ2-2; D is possibly TRBD1 (6 bases). CDR1 SGHVS and CDR2 FNYEAQ come from the germline V gene. The CDR3 extends over 16 amino acids. V was pared by 0 bases and J by 4 bases, with 12 bases between. CDR3 in amino acids: CASSLAAGASTGELFF. In DNA form, the CDR3 reads TGTGCCAGCAGCTTAGCGGCAGGGGCTAGCACCGGGGAGCTGTTTTTT. Full variable domain (remainder filled in from reference TRBV7-6 and TRBJ2-2): GAGVSQSPRYKVTKRGQDVALRCDPISGHVSLYWYRQALGQGPEFLTYFNYEAQQDKSGLPNDRFSAERPEGSISTLTIQRTEQRDSAMYRCASSLAAGASTGELFFGEGSRLTVL.

This clonotype was picked up many times. The chain couples TRBV6-6 to TRBJ2-1; D is possibly TRBD1 (6 bases). This CDR3 contains 13 residues. The germline V and J ends were trimmed by 5 bases and 4 bases, with 9 bases remaining between them. CDR1 and CDR2 from the germline V gene are MNHNY and SVGAGI (reference sequence). Here the CDR3 reads CASSPDSYNEQFF. In DNA, the CDR3 is TGTGCCAGCAGTCCGGACAGTTACAATGAGCAGTTCTTC.

This clonotype was seen at least ten times. This chain links TRBV7-8 with TRBJ2-3; D remains unclear. Germline V lookup: CDR1 SGHVS, CDR2 FQNEAQ. This CDR3 spans 13 amino acids. Between the trimmed V and J ends, which lost 4 bases and 5 bases, there was a span of 10 bases. The DNA for the CDR3 is TGTGCCAGCAGCTGGGCTCAACAAGATACGCAGTATTTT. Residues: CASSWAQQDTQYF. Filled out from reference TRBV7-8 and TRBJ2-3, the complete variable domain reads GAGVSQSPRYKVAKRGQDVALRCDPISGHVSLFWYQQALGQGPEFLTYFQNEAQLDKSGLPSDRFFAERPEGSVSTLKIQRTQQEDSAVYLCASSWAQQDTQYFGPGTRLTVL.

At least ten counts were recorded for this clonotype. The chain is built from TRBV4-3 and TRBJ2-1; TRBD2 aligns across 11 bases. J lost 2 bases, V lost 4 bases, and 1 base had no gene match. The CDR3 consists of 15 residues. Germline CDR1 and CDR2: LGHNA and YSLEER. CDR3 region: CASSLLAGAYNEQFF. CDR3 bases: TGCGCCAGCAGCCTACTAGCGGGGGCCTACAATGAGCAGTTCTTC.

The CDR3 region is CASSPRDWNSYEQYF. Here the CDR3 DNA reads TGTGCCAGCAGCCCTCGGGACTGGAACTCCTACGAGCAGTACTTC. V gene TRBV28 combines with J gene TRBJ2-7, with D maybe TRBD2 (6 bases). CDR3 length equals 15 residues. The V gene lost 6 bases and the J gene lost 0 bases, with 15 bases spanning the gap. Germline V gives CDR1 MDHEN, CDR2 SYDVKM.

V is TRBV29-1 and J is TRBJ2-5; D might be TRBD1 or TRBD2, each matching 5 bases. Trimming removed 5 bases at V and 3 bases at J, with 13 bases between. This CDR3 spans 13 amino acids. Germline V gives CDR1 SQVTM, CDR2 ANQGSEA. The CDR3 loop reads CSVRPVGEETQYF. The CDR3 DNA reads as TGCAGCGTTCGGCCGGTGGGGGAAGAGACCCAGTACTTC.

The chain employs TRBV25-1 and TRBJ2-7; a weak D match, TRBD2 (6 bases). Germline-derived CDR1 and CDR2 are MGHDK and SYGVNS. The CDR3 length is 17 residues. Trimming stripped 0 bases from V and 2 bases from J, with 17 bases between. The CDR3 loop reads CASSEYIPGRTAYEQYF. The CDR3 coding sequence is TGTGCCAGCAGTGAATATATTCCGGGGAGGACGGCCTACGAGCAGTACTTC.

This clonotype was observed a few times. The V gene is TRBV5-1, the J gene TRBJ1-3; tentative D call: TRBD1 (5 bases). The CDR3 has 15 amino acids. V was pared by 0 bases and J by 1 base, with 8 bases between. Germline V gene sequence: CDR1 SGHRS, CDR2 YFSETQ. The CDR3 spells CASSLEGQSGNTIYF. CDR3 DNA: TGCGCCAGCAGCTTGGAGGGGCAATCTGGAAACACCATATATTTT. Variable domain in full (rest from reference TRBV5-1 and TRBJ1-3): KAGVTQTPRYLIKTRGQQVTLSCSPISGHRSVSWYQQTPGQGLQFLFEYFSETQRNKGNFPGRFSGRQFSNSRSEMNVSTLELGDSALYLCASSLEGQSGNTIYFGEGSWLTVV.

V is TRBV20-1 and J is TRBJ1-6; weak D call: TRBD1 (5 bases). Germline CDR1 and CDR2: DFQATT and SNEGSKA (reference sequence). The CDR3 extends over 17 amino acids. The V end was cut by 2 bases, the J end by 7 bases, with 21 bases between. The CDR3 DNA reads TGCAGTGCTAGAAGGGGTTTCGCGACTATCCCCAATTCACCCCTCCACTTT. It codes for CSARRGFATIPNSPLHF.

This clonotype was seen only a few times. The chain carries TRBV10-3 and TRBJ1-1; D possibly corresponds to TRBD1 (5 bases). The CDR3 covers 14 residues. Trimming stripped 10 bases from V and 2 bases from J, with 17 bases between. Per the germline V gene, CDR1 is ENHRY and CDR2 is SYGVKD. CDR3 coding DNA: TGTGCCACCATCCAGGGAGGTCTTAACACTGAAGCTTTCTTT. It is translated as CATIQGGLNTEAFF.

This clonotype was detected only a few times. The chain has TRBV7-9 and TRBJ1-4; maybe TRBD1 (6 bases). Looked up from germline, CDR1 is SEHNR and CDR2 is FQNEAQ (reference sequence). This CDR3 comprises 13 residues. V shed 1 base and J shed 7 bases, with 7 bases lying between them. The CDR3 coding sequence is TGTGCCAGCAGCTTAGTACAGGGTGAAAAACTGTTTTTT. Its protein product is CASSLVQGEKLFF.

The chain combines TRBV12-3 or TRBV12-4 with TRBJ1-5; perhaps TRBD1 as D (6 bases). CDR3 size: 14 residues. V shed 3 bases and J shed 9 bases, with 15 bases lying between them. The CDR3 loop is CASSFSGELLPQHF. CDR3 coding DNA: TGTGCCAGCAGTTTTTCAGGGGAATTATTGCCCCAGCATTTT.

The chain carries TRBV5-5 and TRBJ1-2; D unclear. The V end lost 1 base, the J end lost 1 base, and 5 bases lay between the germline ends. CDR1 is SGHKS, CDR2 YYEKEE, per germline (reference sequence). This CDR3 region has 13 residues. The CDR3 nucleotides are TGTGCCAGCAGCTTGATGGATAACTATGGCTACACCTTC. Translation gives CASSLMDNYGYTF. Combining the CDR3 with reference TRBV5-5 and TRBJ1-2 gives the whole variable domain DAGVTQSPTHLIKTRGQQVTLRCSPISGHKSVSWYQQVLGQGPQFIFQYYEKEERGRGNFPDRFSARQFPNYSSELNVNALLLGDSALYLCASSLMDNYGYTFGSGTRLTVV.

The chain carries TRBV5-1 and TRBJ2-5; TRBD1 might be the D (5 bases). V was cut by 4 bases and J by 2 bases, with 18 bases left in between. CDR1 SGHRS and CDR2 YFSETQ come from the germline V gene. The CDR3 extends over 16 amino acids. The CDR3 region has the DNA TGCGCCAGCAGCCCCACGGCTGAAAGGGGACAAGAGACCCAGTACTTC. It codes for CASSPTAERGQETQYF.

The sample holds a few counts of this clonotype. The chain employs TRBV4-3 and TRBJ1-5; possible D gene TRBD1, 5 bases. With 0 bases removed from V and 7 bases from J, the gap between germline ends came to 7 bases. The CDR3 spans 13 residues. Germline CDR1 LGHNA, CDR2 YSLEER. CDR3 amino acids: CASSQDGGQPQHF. CDR3 DNA sequence: TGCGCCAGCAGCCAAGACGGGGGGCAGCCCCAGCATTTT.

This clonotype was seen many times. The chain uses TRBV20-1 and TRBJ2-7; 8 bases are shared with TRBD2. V lost 6 bases, J lost 2 bases, and 9 bases stayed unmatched. Germline V gene lookup returns CDR1 DFQATT and CDR2 SNEGSKA (reference sequence). This CDR3 is built from 14 residues. This chain's CDR3 is CSALSGGLTYEQYF. The CDR3 DNA sequence: TGCAGTGCATTGAGCGGGGGCCTGACCTACGAGCAGTACTTC.

This clonotype was observed a handful of times. The chain is built from TRBV7-3 and TRBJ1-6; TRBD1 is a possible D gene (6 bases). CDR1 and CDR2 from the germline V gene are SGHTA and FQGTGA. Trimming took 7 bases from V and 9 from J, leaving 19 bases between them. The CDR3 is made up of 15 amino acids. CDR3 sequence: CASTLNPGASSPLHF. CDR3 DNA sequence: TGTGCCAGCACGCTTAATCCGGGGGCATCTTCACCCCTCCACTTT.

The sample holds many counts of this clonotype. J is TRBJ2-5 and V is TRBV6-4; 12 nucleotides align to TRBD2. Losses at the gene ends were 7 bases for V and 0 bases for J; bases not matched to a gene: 3. CDR3 length: 15 amino acids. Germline values: CDR1 MRHNA, CDR2 SNTAGT. In nucleotides, the CDR3 is TGTGCCAGCACCAGACTAGCGGGGGACCAAGAGACCCAGTACTTC. It codes for CASTRLAGDQETQYF.

This clonotype was seen more than once but under ten times. The chain carries TRBV7-6 and TRBJ2-7; no reliable D call. This CDR3 is built from 13 residues. Germline CDR1 and CDR2: SGHVS and FNYEAQ. V lost 0 bases to trimming and J lost 7 bases, with 10 bases between them. DNA for the CDR3: TGTGCCAGCAGCTTAGCTGTGGATAGAGAGCAGTACGTC. It codes for CASSLAVDREQYV.